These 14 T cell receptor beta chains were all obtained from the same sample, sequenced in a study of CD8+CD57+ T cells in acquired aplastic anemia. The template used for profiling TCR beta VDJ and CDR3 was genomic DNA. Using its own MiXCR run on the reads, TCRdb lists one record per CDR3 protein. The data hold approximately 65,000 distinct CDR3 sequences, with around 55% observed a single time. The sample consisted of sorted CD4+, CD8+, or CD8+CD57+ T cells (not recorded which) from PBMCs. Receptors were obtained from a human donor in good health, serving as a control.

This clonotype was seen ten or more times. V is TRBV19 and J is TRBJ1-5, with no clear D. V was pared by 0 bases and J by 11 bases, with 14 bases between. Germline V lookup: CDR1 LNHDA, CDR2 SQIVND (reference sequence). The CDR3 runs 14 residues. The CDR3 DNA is TGTGCCAGTAGTATAGACAGGCGGCCCACATCCCAGCATTTT. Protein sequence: CASSIDRRPTSQHF.

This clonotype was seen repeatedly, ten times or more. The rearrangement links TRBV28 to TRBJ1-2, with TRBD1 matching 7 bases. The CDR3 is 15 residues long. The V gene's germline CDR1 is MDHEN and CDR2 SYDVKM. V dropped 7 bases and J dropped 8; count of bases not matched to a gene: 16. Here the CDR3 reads CASKGGTVLLEGYTF. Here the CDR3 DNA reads TGTGCCAGCAAAGGAGGGACAGTTCTTTTGGAAGGCTACACCTTC.

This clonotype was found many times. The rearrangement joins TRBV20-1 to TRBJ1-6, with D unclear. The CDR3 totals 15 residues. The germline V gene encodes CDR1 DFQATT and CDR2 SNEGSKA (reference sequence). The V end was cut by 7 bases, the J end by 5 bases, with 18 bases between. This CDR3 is CSVSGLLSNNSPLHF. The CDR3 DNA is TGCAGTGTCTCGGGCCTTTTATCCAATAATTCACCCCTCCACTTT.

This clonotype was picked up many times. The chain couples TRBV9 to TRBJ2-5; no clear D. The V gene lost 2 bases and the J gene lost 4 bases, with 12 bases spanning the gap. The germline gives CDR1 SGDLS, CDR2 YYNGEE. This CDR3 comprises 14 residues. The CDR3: CASSVFGARETQYF. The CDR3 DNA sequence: TGTGCCAGCAGCGTGTTCGGAGCGCGAGAGACCCAGTACTTC.

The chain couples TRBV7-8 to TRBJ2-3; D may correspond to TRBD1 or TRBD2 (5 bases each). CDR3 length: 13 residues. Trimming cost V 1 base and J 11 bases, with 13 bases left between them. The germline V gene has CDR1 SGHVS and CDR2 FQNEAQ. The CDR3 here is CASSLGDHNEQYF. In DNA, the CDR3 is TGTGCCAGCAGCTTAGGGGACCACAATGAGCAGTATTTT. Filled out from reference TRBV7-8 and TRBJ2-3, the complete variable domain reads GAGVSQSPRYKVAKRGQDVALRCDPISGHVSLFWYQQALGQGPEFLTYFQNEAQLDKSGLPSDRFFAERPEGSVSTLKIQRTQQEDSAVYLCASSLGDHNEQYFGPGTRLTVL.

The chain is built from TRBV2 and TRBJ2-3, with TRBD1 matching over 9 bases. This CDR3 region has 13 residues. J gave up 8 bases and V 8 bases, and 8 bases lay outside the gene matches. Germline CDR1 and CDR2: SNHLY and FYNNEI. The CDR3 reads CASSDRGYGTQYF. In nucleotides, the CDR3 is TGTGCCAGCTCAGACAGGGGGTACGGTACGCAGTATTTT.

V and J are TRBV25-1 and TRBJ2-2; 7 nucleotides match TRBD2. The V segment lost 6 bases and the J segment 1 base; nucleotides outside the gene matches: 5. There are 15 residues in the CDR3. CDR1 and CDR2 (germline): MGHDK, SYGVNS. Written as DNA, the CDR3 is TGTGCCAGCAGCGTCTGGGGGGGGAACACCGGGGAGCTGTTTTTT. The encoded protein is CASSVWGGNTGELFF.

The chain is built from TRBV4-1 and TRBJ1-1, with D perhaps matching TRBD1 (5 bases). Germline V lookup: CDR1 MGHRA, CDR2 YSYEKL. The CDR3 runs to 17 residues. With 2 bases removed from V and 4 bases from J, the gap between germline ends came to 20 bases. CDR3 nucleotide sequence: TGCGCCAGCAGCCAACCTGGTAAGAGGGGTTTAGGCACTGAAGCTTTCTTT. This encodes CASSQPGKRGLGTEAFF.

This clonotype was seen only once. CDR3 nucleotide sequence: TGCAGTGCTAGCGAGGGGGGCTACGAGCAGTACTTC. It encodes CSASEGGYEQYF. The chain has TRBV20-1 and TRBJ2-7; tentatively, D is TRBD1 or TRBD2 (6 bases each). There are 12 residues in the CDR3. V gave up 3 bases and J gave up 3 bases, with 9 bases separating them. Germline CDR1 reads DFQATT; CDR2 reads SNEGSKA (reference sequence).

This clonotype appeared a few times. CDR3 bases: TGCGAATTCGGACCAGAACAAGAGACCCAGTACTTC. It encodes CEFGPEQETQYF. The chain is built from TRBV10-2 and TRBJ2-5; D gene ambiguous. The germline V gene encodes CDR1 WSHSY and CDR2 SAAADI. This CDR3 has 12 residues.

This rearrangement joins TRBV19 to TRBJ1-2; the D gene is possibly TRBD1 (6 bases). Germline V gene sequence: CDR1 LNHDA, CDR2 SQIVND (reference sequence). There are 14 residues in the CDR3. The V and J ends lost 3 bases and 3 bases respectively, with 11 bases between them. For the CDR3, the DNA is TGTGCCAGTAGTATTGCAGGGGTGGACTATGGCTACACCTTC. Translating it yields CASSIAGVDYGYTF.

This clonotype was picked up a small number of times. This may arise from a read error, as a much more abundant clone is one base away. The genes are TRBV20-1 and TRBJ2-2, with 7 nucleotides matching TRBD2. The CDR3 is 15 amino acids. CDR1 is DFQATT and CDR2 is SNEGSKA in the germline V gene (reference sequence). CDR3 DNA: TGCAGTGCTAGAGGTCGGGGGGATCACACCGGGGAGCTGGTTTTT. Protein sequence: CSARGRGDHTGELVF.

As DNA, the CDR3 is TGTGCCAGCAGCCAAGGACAGGGGGCGGTTTCACCCCTCCACTTT. Amino acid sequence: CASSQGQGAVSPLHF. J is TRBJ1-6 and V is TRBV11-2, with 11 nucleotides matching TRBD1. CDR3 length equals 15 residues. J gave up 9 bases and V 5 bases, and 6 bases lay outside the gene matches. CDR1 SGHAT and CDR2 FQNNGV come from the germline V gene.

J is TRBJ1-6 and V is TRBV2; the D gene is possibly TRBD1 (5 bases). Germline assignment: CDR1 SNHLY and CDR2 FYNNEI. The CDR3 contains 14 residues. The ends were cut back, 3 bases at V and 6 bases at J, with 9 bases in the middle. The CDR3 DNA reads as TGTGCCAGCAGTGACGGCAGGGCTAATTCACCCCTCCACTTT. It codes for CASSDGRANSPLHF. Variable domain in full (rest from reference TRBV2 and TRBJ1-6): EPEVTQTPSHQVTQMGQEVILRCVPISNHLYFYWYRQILGQKVEFLVSFYNNEISEKSEIFDDQFSVERPDGSNFTLKIRSTKLEDSAMYFCASSDGRANSPLHFGNGTRLTVT.